The rows below give T cell receptor beta chains drawn from one sample of a study of blood T cell repertoires in COVID-19. The data were produced by immunoSEQ multiplex PCR, yet TCRdb's version contains in-frame clones alone and is incomplete. The sample records roughly 250,000 clones, under 90% being singletons. The sequenced sample consisted of peripheral blood. The receptors were sampled from a woman aged 55-70 years with active or convalescent COVID-19. CDR3s leave out the opening cysteine and the closing phenylalanine or tryptophan.

V gene: TRBV28; CDR3 protein: ASTVVGQGNFYEQY
V gene: TRBV10-2; CDR3 protein: ASSESPGGLSTEAF
V gene: TRBV7-2; CDR3 protein: ASSLKLAGGTDTQY
V gene: TRBV10-3; CDR3 protein: AIRDSSSYEQY
V gene: TRBV27; CDR3 protein: ASRFYSGTSSYEQY
V gene: TRBV11-2; CDR3 protein: ASSFGTETYGYT
V gene: TRBV30; CDR3 protein: AWEPGLASYEQY
V gene: TRBV30; CDR3 protein: AWTGVSTYEQY
V gene: TRBV18; CDR3 protein: ASSAGGSSYNSPLH
V gene: TRBV29-1; CDR3 protein: SVEAGVIYNEQF
V gene: TRBV6-5; CDR3 protein: ASSGTGTSETQY
V gene: TRBV2; CDR3 protein: ASIAGARSRTDTQY
V gene: TRBV6-5; CDR3 protein: ASSVDRGLDTEAF
V gene: TRBV5-1; CDR3 protein: ASSGTGYGYT
V gene: TRBV12-5; CDR3 protein: ASGLVLAGGRNEQF
V gene: TRBV11-2; CDR3 protein: ASSHRRGGAEQF
V gene: TRBV6-5; CDR3 protein: ASRQGGEQY
V gene: TRBV10-3; CDR3 protein: AIRFGDTQY
V gene: TRBV7-9; CDR3 protein: ASSLAGGGHNQPQH
V gene: TRBV7-3; CDR3 protein: ASPLALANTGELF
V gene: TRBV7-6; CDR3 protein: ASSSGGINYGYT
V gene: TRBV11-3; CDR3 protein: ASSLGTGQGRTGELF
V gene: TRBV9; CDR3 protein: ASSVTSGSGTSRSDTQY
V gene: TRBV20-1; CDR3 protein: SARDPDGYT
V gene: TRBV19; CDR3 protein: ASSIDPSSYEQY
V gene: TRBV11-1; CDR3 protein: ASSRDRDTEAF
V gene: TRBV6-2/TRBV6-3; CDR3 protein: ASSSGGLGYT
V gene: TRBV19; CDR3 protein: ASNSRVNQPQH
V gene: TRBV20-1; CDR3 protein: SASPGLGYT
V gene: TRBV7-2; CDR3 protein: ASSSRAGEGNIQY
V gene: TRBV15; CDR3 protein: ATDRGLGTDTQY
V gene: TRBV4-1; CDR3 protein: ASSLNSAGPTEQF
V gene: TRBV19; CDR3 protein: ASGQGTFYEQY
V gene: TRBV5-1; CDR3 protein: ASSPPLQRYEQY
V gene: TRBV19; CDR3 protein: ASSILPTGVKRYNEQF
V gene: TRBV5-6; CDR3 protein: ASTTTRRAGGTDTQY
V gene: TRBV5-4; CDR3 protein: ASSLTGGRNEKLF
V gene: TRBV7-8; CDR3 protein: ASSSRVAEAF
V gene: TRBV2; CDR3 protein: ASGRAGTGEIYGYT
V gene: TRBV5-1; CDR3 protein: ASMLSDTQY
V gene: TRBV12-3/TRBV12-4; CDR3 protein: ASSPTGRDSQT
V gene: TRBV7-3; CDR3 protein: ASSPEGDSPYGYT
V gene: TRBV27; CDR3 protein: ASSLSGRASYEQY
V gene: TRBV12-3/TRBV12-4; CDR3 protein: ASSRGGEQF
V gene: TRBV6-1; CDR3 protein: ASSETPGGAEKLF
V gene: TRBV18; CDR3 protein: ASSPPYSGGRYGYT
V gene: TRBV6-6; CDR3 protein: ASSYAQDTQY